The T cell receptor (beta chain) described here comes from a study of cytotoxic CD8 clonotypes in ibrutinib-treated CLL. V was clipped by 0 bases and J by 7 bases, with 25 bases between them. This CDR3 region has 18 residues. Germline V gene lookup returns CDR1 SGHRS and CDR2 YFSETQ. TCRdb's table, derived via immunoSEQ multiplex PCR, lists solely in-frame clones and lacks some. The profile shows 110,000 to 150,000 clones, 75% to 80% of them singletons. The source is a human donor with chronic lymphocytic leukemia. Specimen: PBMCs, collected after 24 months of ibrutinib treatment. The J gene is TRBJ1-1, the V gene TRBV5-1; D possibly corresponds to TRBD1 (5 bases). The CDR3 DNA reads TGCGCCAGCAGCTTGGGGGCCGGGGGGATGCGGGAGAGGAATGAAGCTTTCTTT. It specifies CASSLGAGGMRERNEAFF. The variable domain in full, completed from reference TRBV5-1 and TRBJ1-1, reads KAGVTQTPRYLIKTRGQQVTLSCSPISGHRSVSWYQQTPGQGLQFLFEYFSETQRNKGNFPGRFSGRQFSNSRSEMNVSTLELGDSALYLCASSLGAGGMRERNEAFFGQGTRLTVV.